The next 21 T cell receptor beta chains were all read from a single sample in a study of cytomegalovirus exposure and HLA in healthy donors. PCR amplification relied on 60 Vbeta primers (plus 13 Jbeta primers). Profiled with immunoSEQ multiplex PCR; TCRdb holds only in-frame clones, not every one. The sample lists about 140,000 clones, about four fifths occurring once. Material for sequencing was PBMCs. Every receptor here comes from a man aged 40-49 years in good health and CMV-seropositive.

This chain connects TRBV29-1 to TRBJ2-1, with D possibly matching TRBD2 (6 bases). Between the trimmed V and J ends, which lost 3 bases and 0 bases, there was a span of 9 bases. This CDR3 has 14 amino acids. The germline V gene has CDR1 SQVTM and CDR2 ANQGSEA. CDR3 residues: CSVDGTFSYNEQFF. CDR3 sequence (DNA): TGCAGCGTTGATGGGACTTTCTCCTACAATGAGCAGTTCTTC.

The chain is built from TRBV4-1 and TRBJ2-7, with a tentative D call TRBD2 (6 bases). Trimming cost V 3 bases and J 4 bases, with 16 bases left between them. This CDR3 region has 15 residues. The germline CDR1 and CDR2 sequences are MGHRA and YSYEKL. CDR3 coding DNA: TGCGCCAGCAGCCAGGAGGGTCAGGGAGTATACGAGCAGTACTTC. Translating gives CASSQEGQGVYEQYF.

The chain joins TRBV4-3 to TRBJ2-2; a possible D gene is TRBD2 (6 bases). The germline V gene has CDR1 LGHNA and CDR2 YSLEER. The CDR3 spans 18 residues. Trimming left V 4 bases short and J 0 bases short, with 18 bases between. This chain's CDR3 is CASSPKPPGGANTGELFF. In nucleotides, the CDR3 is TGCGCCAGCAGCCCCAAACCCCCCGGGGGAGCGAACACCGGGGAGCTGTTTTTT.

The chain recombines TRBV5-8 with TRBJ2-1; perhaps TRBD2 as D (6 bases). This CDR3 has 15 residues. Germline V CDR1 and CDR2: SGHTS, YDEGEE. Trimming pared 4 bases from V and 5 bases from J, leaving 16 bases between. CDR3 bases: TGTGCCAGCAGCGGGGACTGGCGGGGTAACAATGAGCAGTTCTTC. The encoded protein is CASSGDWRGNNEQFF.

The chain recombines TRBV18 with TRBJ2-5; TRBD1 might be the D (5 bases). The CDR3 runs to 14 residues. CDR1 and CDR2 from the germline V gene are KGHSH and LQKENI. The germline V and J ends were trimmed by 3 bases and 1 base, with 9 bases remaining between them. Here the CDR3 reads CASSPGQGQETQYF. CDR3 in DNA: TGTGCCAGCTCACCTGGGCAGGGCCAAGAGACCCAGTACTTC. The full variable domain, its missing parts supplied by reference TRBV18 and TRBJ2-5, is NAGVMQNPRHLVRRRGQEARLRCSPMKGHSHVYWYRQLPEEGLKFMVYLQKENIIDESGMPKERFSAEFPKEGPSILRIQQVVRGDSAAYFCASSPGQGQETQYFGPGTRLLVL.

This chain's CDR3 is CASSGQGHYEQYF. The CDR3 DNA sequence: TGTGCCAGCAGTGGGCAGGGACACTACGAGCAGTACTTC. The chain combines TRBV25-1 with TRBJ2-7; tentative D call: TRBD1 (6 bases). Looked up from germline, CDR1 is MGHDK and CDR2 is SYGVNS. Trimming removed 4 bases at V and 3 bases at J, with 10 bases between. The CDR3 is 13 residues long.

The J gene is TRBJ1-6, the V gene TRBV5-1, with a weak D call TRBD1 (5 bases). This CDR3 comprises 18 residues. V was trimmed by 4 bases and J by 10 bases, leaving 27 bases between them. The germline V gene has CDR1 SGHRS and CDR2 YFSETQ. The CDR3 region is CASSTSLSAEGLGSPLHF. DNA of the CDR3: TGCGCCAGCAGCACATCCCTATCTGCGGAGGGACTTGGCTCACCCCTCCACTTT.

The chain is built from TRBV7-2 and TRBJ1-5; D is possibly TRBD1 (6 bases). Germline assignment: CDR1 SGHTA and CDR2 FQGNSA. The germline V and J ends were trimmed by 2 bases and 0 bases, with 14 bases remaining between them. The CDR3 is made up of 17 amino acids. This CDR3 reads CASSLNSGHYSNQPQHF. The CDR3 nucleotides read TGTGCCAGCAGCTTAAACTCGGGACACTATAGCAATCAGCCCCAGCATTTT.

The V call is TRBV6-1, the J call TRBJ1-6, with a weak D call TRBD1 (6 bases). The CDR3 consists of 15 residues. CDR1 and CDR2 (germline): MNHNS, SASEGT. V lost 3 bases and J lost 10, with 16 bases in between. This CDR3 reads CASSDSLGAASPLHF. CDR3 sequence (DNA): TGTGCCAGCAGTGATAGTTTGGGGGCGGCCTCACCCCTCCACTTT.

The chain combines TRBV6-1 with TRBJ2-7; TRBD2 agrees at 8 bases. V lost 6 bases and J lost 4; bases outside the gene matches: 5. Per germline, CDR1 MNHNS and CDR2 SASEGT. CDR3 length equals 13 residues. The CDR3 loop is CASRPPGGYEQYF. The CDR3 DNA is TGTGCCAGCAGACCGCCGGGAGGGTACGAGCAGTACTTC.

V and J are TRBV5-1 and TRBJ1-2; the D is unclear. V was trimmed by 0 bases and J by 6 bases, leaving 9 bases between them. The CDR3 extends over 13 amino acids. Germline CDR1 reads SGHRS; CDR2 reads YFSETQ. The CDR3: CASSLEPANGYTF. In DNA form, the CDR3 reads TGCGCCAGCAGCTTGGAACCTGCGAATGGCTACACCTTC.

This clone was seen just once. As DNA, the CDR3 is TGTGCCAGCAGCGCCACGACACAGGGGGGAGCTAACTATGGCTACACCTTC. This sequence encodes CASSATTQGGANYGYTF. The chain employs TRBV7-9 and TRBJ1-2; 8 nucleotides agree with TRBD1. Germline assignment: CDR1 SEHNR and CDR2 FQNEAQ (reference sequence). After removal of 5 bases from V and 0 bases from J, the junction contained 11 bases not matched to a gene. The CDR3 contains 17 residues.

The rearrangement uses TRBV19 and TRBJ1-1, with TRBD1 identical over 8 bases. This CDR3 is 16 amino acids long. The V segment lost 4 bases and the J segment 3 bases; nucleotides outside the gene matches: 10. Looked up from germline, CDR1 is LNHDA and CDR2 is SQIVND (reference sequence). CDR3 sequence: CASSTQGARMYTEAFF. Here the CDR3 DNA reads TGTGCCAGTAGTACGCAGGGGGCCCGGATGTACACTGAAGCTTTCTTT. The full variable domain, in which reference TRBV19 and TRBJ1-1 provide the parts outside the CDR3, is DGGITQSPKYLFRKEGQNVTLSCEQNLNHDAMYWYRQDPGQGLRLIYYSQIVNDFQKGDIAEGYSVSREKKESFPLTVTSAQKNPTAFYLCASSTQGARMYTEAFFGQGTRLTVV.

V and J are TRBV7-6 and TRBJ1-3; 10 bases are shared with TRBD1. The CDR3 covers 16 residues. Germline loops: CDR1 SGHVS, CDR2 FNYEAQ. V gave up 5 bases and J gave up 4 bases; unmatched junction bases: 8. CDR3 DNA sequence: TGTGCCAGCAGCCCGCTGACAGGGGGCTTCGGAAACACCATATATTTT. As protein: CASSPLTGGFGNTIYF.

V is TRBV11-1 and J is TRBJ1-1; TRBD1 matches at 10 bases. The junction had 3 bases not matched to a gene; V was cut back by 5 bases and J by 3 bases. The germline V gene encodes CDR1 SGHAT and CDR2 FQDESV (reference sequence). The CDR3 length is 14 residues. In DNA form, the CDR3 reads TGTGCCAGCAGCATGGGACAGGGGTACACTGAAGCTTTCTTT. This gives the protein CASSMGQGYTEAFF.

This rearrangement joins TRBV5-5 to TRBJ2-3; TRBD2 aligns across 8 bases. The CDR3 is 15 amino acids. Trimming cost V 1 base and J 2 bases; bases outside gene matches: 3. From germline, CDR1 is SGHKS and CDR2 YYEKEE (reference sequence). The CDR3 spells CASSLWRGDTDTQYF. The CDR3 DNA reads as TGTGCCAGCAGCTTGTGGCGGGGGGACACAGATACGCAGTATTTT.

This clone was recorded a few times. The genes are TRBV6-1 and TRBJ1-2, with a possible D match to TRBD1 (5 bases). In germline, CDR1 is MNHNS, CDR2 SASEGT. This CDR3 is built from 14 residues. V was pared by 6 bases and J by 6 bases, with 17 bases between. This CDR3 is CASSESEGRNGYTF. The CDR3 DNA follows: TGTGCCAGCAGCGAAAGTGAGGGGAGGAATGGCTACACCTTC.

This chain joins TRBV7-2 and TRBJ1-6, with D unresolved. Between the trimmed V and J ends, which lost 2 bases and 7 bases, there was a span of 15 bases. Germline values: CDR1 SGHTA, CDR2 FQGNSA. The CDR3 spans 16 residues. The CDR3 loop is CASSLQSPQTNSPLHF. The CDR3 nucleotides are TGTGCCAGCAGCTTACAATCGCCACAGACCAATTCACCCCTCCACTTT.

The rearrangement joins TRBV5-1 to TRBJ1-1; D gene unclear. V was shortened by 4 bases and J by 2 bases, with 18 bases between the two germline ends. The CDR3 runs to 16 residues. Germline V gives CDR1 SGHRS, CDR2 YFSETQ. This chain's CDR3 is CASSPHLRQLNTEAFF. The CDR3 nucleotides are TGCGCCAGCAGCCCGCACCTACGACAACTTAACACTGAAGCTTTCTTT.

The chain joins TRBV5-1 to TRBJ2-7, with a tentative D call TRBD2 (6 bases). Trimming removed 4 bases at V and 2 bases at J, with 10 bases between. This CDR3 comprises 13 residues. Germline lookup yields CDR1 SGHRS and CDR2 YFSETQ. The CDR3: CASSIAAAYEQYF. The DNA for the CDR3 is TGCGCCAGCAGCATAGCGGCAGCCTACGAGCAGTACTTC.

The rearrangement uses TRBV25-1 and TRBJ1-4; D is unclear. Germline V CDR1 and CDR2: MGHDK, SYGVNS. V lost 5 bases to trimming and J lost 0 bases, with 10 bases between them. The CDR3 spans 15 residues. The CDR3 coding sequence is TGTGCCAGCAGTCCCGCAGAAGCAACTAATGAAAAACTGTTTTTT. Amino acids: CASSPAEATNEKLFF.